Following are 30 T cell receptor beta chains from one sample sequenced in a study of shared clonotypes between healthy human individuals. The method was immunoSEQ multiplex PCR; TCRdb's version includes in-frame clones alone and lacks a portion of them. Of nearly 750,000 clones detected, 72% appear once; the ten largest clones hold more than 1.5%. The sequencing input was memory CD4+ T cells sorted from blood. Subset denoted: CD45RA-negative fraction. The source of these receptors is a woman in her 30s in good health.

This clone showed up just once. This sequence joins TRBV7-2 and TRBJ1-5, with 7 bases identical to TRBD1. The CDR3 consists of 14 residues. Germline loops: CDR1 SGHTA, CDR2 FQGNSA. V lost 2 bases to trimming and J lost 7 bases; unmatched junction nucleotides: 5. The CDR3 loop is CASSLFQGDQPQHF. The CDR3 DNA follows: TGTGCCAGCAGCTTATTTCAGGGGGACCAGCCCCAGCATTTT.

The V call is TRBV12-5, the J call TRBJ2-1, with TRBD2 matching over 11 bases. V trimming: 0 bases; J trimming: 10 bases; junction bases outside the gene matches: 11. Per germline, CDR1 LGHNT and CDR2 FRNRAP. The CDR3 covers 17 residues. The CDR3 region is CASGLVRVAGGPGEQFF. In nucleotides, the CDR3 is TGTGCTAGTGGTTTGGTACGGGTAGCGGGAGGGCCCGGGGAGCAGTTCTTC. The complete variable domain, with remaining parts taken from reference TRBV12-5 and TRBJ2-1, reads DARVTQTPRHKVTEMGQEVTMRCQPILGHNTVFWYRQTMMQGLELLAYFRNRAPLDDSGMPKDRFSAEMPDATLATLKIQPSEPRDSAVYFCASGLVRVAGGPGEQFFGPGTRLTVL.

The chain links TRBV5-5 to TRBJ1-5; no reliable D call. The CDR3 is 14 amino acids. CDR1 SGHKS and CDR2 YYEKEE come from the germline V gene (reference sequence). The V end lost 2 bases, the J end lost 1 base, and 7 bases lay between the germline ends. The CDR3 is CASSLYPSNQPQHF. For the CDR3, the DNA is TGTGCCAGCAGCTTATACCCAAGCAATCAGCCCCAGCATTTT. The full variable domain, in which reference TRBV5-5 and TRBJ1-5 provide the parts outside the CDR3, is DAGVTQSPTHLIKTRGQQVTLRCSPISGHKSVSWYQQVLGQGPQFIFQYYEKEERGRGNFPDRFSARQFPNYSSELNVNALLLGDSALYLCASSLYPSNQPQHFGDGTRLSIL.

The chain is built from TRBV19 and TRBJ2-1; D ambiguous. This CDR3 region has 12 residues. V dropped 5 bases and J dropped 15 bases, with 17 bases sitting between them. Per germline, CDR1 LNHDA and CDR2 SQIVND (reference sequence). In DNA form, the CDR3 reads TGTGCCAGTAGTCCAATCGACTCGGCGCCGTTCTTC. It codes for CASSPIDSAPFF.

The chain joins TRBV5-1 to TRBJ2-3; no reliable D call. V lost 0 bases, J lost 4 bases, and 9 bases lay in between. Germline-derived CDR1 and CDR2 are SGHRS and YFSETQ. The CDR3 contains 14 residues. The CDR3 is CASSLAQEPDTQYF. The CDR3 region has the DNA TGCGCCAGCAGCTTGGCCCAGGAGCCAGATACGCAGTATTTT.

The J gene is TRBJ2-2, the V gene TRBV19; D gene ambiguous. CDR1 is LNHDA and CDR2 is SQIVND in the germline V gene (reference sequence). The CDR3 contains 17 residues. V was cut by 2 bases and J by 1 base, with 14 bases left in between. CDR3 nucleotides: TGTGCCAGTAGTATACGTGCCATCCCACTGAACACCGGGGAGCTGTTTTTT. Protein sequence: CASSIRAIPLNTGELFF. The whole variable domain, remainder taken from reference TRBV19 and TRBJ2-2, is DGGITQSPKYLFRKEGQNVTLSCEQNLNHDAMYWYRQDPGQGLRLIYYSQIVNDFQKGDIAEGYSVSREKKESFPLTVTSAQKNPTAFYLCASSIRAIPLNTGELFFGEGSRLTVL.

With respect to this clone: Other DNA variants within this sample encode the same CDR3. This chain connects TRBV14 to TRBJ2-5; D remains ambiguous. V was shortened by 4 bases and J by 5 bases, with 5 bases between the two germline ends. Germline lookup yields CDR1 SGHDN and CDR2 FVKESK. This CDR3 has 11 residues. The CDR3 is CASSRRETQYF. The CDR3, as DNA: TGTGCCAGCAGCCGGCGGGAGACCCAGTACTTC.

This clone was seen only a few times. Distinct nucleotide sequences in the sample also encode this CDR3. The rearrangement links TRBV19 to TRBJ1-1; no clear D gene. V lost 3 bases and J lost 2, with 7 bases in between. There are 13 residues in the CDR3. CDR1 and CDR2 (germline): LNHDA, SQIVND (reference sequence). The CDR3 DNA sequence: TGTGCCAGTAGTATTGGGATCAACACTGAAGCTTTCTTT. Protein product: CASSIGINTEAFF.

This chain uses TRBV5-1 with TRBJ1-1; 8 bases align to TRBD1. V was pared by 3 bases and J by 0 bases, with 10 bases of the junction left unmatched. CDR1 and CDR2 (germline): SGHRS, YFSETQ. The CDR3 has 17 residues. The CDR3 region is CASSSGQGRRMNTEAFF. The CDR3 DNA follows: TGCGCCAGCAGCTCCGGACAGGGTAGAAGAATGAACACTGAAGCTTTCTTT.

This clone was detected a few times. CDR3: CASSEGGESPQHF. The CDR3 bases are TGTGCCAGCAGTGAAGGAGGAGAGTCGCCCCAGCATTTT. The rearrangement joins TRBV2 to TRBJ1-5; D unclear. Germline loops: CDR1 SNHLY, CDR2 FYNNEI. Between the trimmed V and J ends, which lost 1 base and 9 bases, there was a span of 10 bases. The CDR3 extends over 13 amino acids. Complete variable domain (other parts from reference TRBV2 and TRBJ1-5): EPEVTQTPSHQVTQMGQEVILRCVPISNHLYFYWYRQILGQKVEFLVSFYNNEISEKSEIFDDQFSVERPDGSNFTLKIRSTKLEDSAMYFCASSEGGESPQHFGDGTRLSIL.

The chain couples TRBV7-6 to TRBJ2-2, with D maybe TRBD1 (6 bases). Germline loops: CDR1 SGHVS, CDR2 FNYEAQ. CDR3 size: 13 residues. Trimming removed 3 bases from V and 7 bases from J, with 9 bases in between. The CDR3 region has the DNA TGTGCCAGCAGCTTCCAGGGGCACGGGGAGCTGTTTTTT. This encodes CASSFQGHGELFF.

V usage is TRBV27 and J usage is TRBJ2-7; the match to TRBD2 covers 10 bases. The CDR3 extends over 16 amino acids. Germline CDR1 is MNHEY and CDR2 is SMNVEV (reference sequence). V was clipped by 7 bases and J by 4 bases; unmatched bases: 13. CDR3 loop: CASTPRPLAGRYEQYF. Written as DNA, the CDR3 is TGTGCCAGCACCCCGCGCCCACTAGCGGGAAGGTACGAGCAGTACTTC.

The chain combines TRBV5-4 with TRBJ1-4; 7 nucleotides align to TRBD1. Germline CDR1 SGHNT, CDR2 YYREEE (reference sequence). Trimming at V came to 3 bases and at J to 4 bases, leaving 12 bases not matched to a gene. CDR3 length: 17 residues. The CDR3 here is CASSYKGSGGLNEKLFF. CDR3 nucleotide sequence: TGTGCCAGCAGCTACAAGGGGTCAGGGGGACTTAATGAAAAACTGTTTTTT.

This clone was seen more than once but under ten times. This chain connects TRBV27 to TRBJ1-4; tentative D call: TRBD1 (5 bases). The V end was cut by 5 bases, the J end by 0 bases, with 10 bases between. This CDR3 has 15 amino acids. Germline V gene data show CDR1 as MNHEY and CDR2 as SMNVEV (reference sequence). The CDR3 DNA sequence: TGTGCCAGCAGTAACCAGGGAGCAACTAATGAAAAACTGTTTTTT. It is translated as CASSNQGATNEKLFF.

This clone was detected once. This chain links TRBV19 with TRBJ2-3; D possibly corresponds to TRBD2 (6 bases). V gave up 0 bases and J gave up 7 bases, with 14 bases separating them. CDR3 size: 15 residues. Per germline, CDR1 LNHDA and CDR2 SQIVND (reference sequence). The CDR3 nucleotides are TGTGCCAGTAGTATAGATGGCGGGATGATGAATACGCAGTATTTT. It encodes CASSIDGGMMNTQYF. Full variable domain (remainder filled in from reference TRBV19 and TRBJ2-3): DGGITQSPKYLFRKEGQNVTLSCEQNLNHDAMYWYRQDPGQGLRLIYYSQIVNDFQKGDIAEGYSVSREKKESFPLTVTSAQKNPTAFYLCASSIDGGMMNTQYFGPGTRLTVL.

For this clone: Other DNA sequences of this sample code for an identical CDR3. This sequence joins TRBV5-1 and TRBJ2-6; D gene ambiguous. V was pared by 0 bases and J by 2 bases, with 6 bases between. CDR1 SGHRS and CDR2 YFSETQ come from the germline V gene. The CDR3 consists of 15 residues. CDR3: CASSLVGTGANVLTF. The CDR3 DNA follows: TGCGCCAGCAGCTTGGTCGGCACTGGGGCCAACGTCCTGACTTTC.

This clone has only one observation. The chain combines TRBV30 with TRBJ2-2; 10 bases align to TRBD2. The CDR3 sequence is 15 residues long. After removal of 3 bases from V and 7 bases from J, the junction contained 8 bases not matched to a gene. Germline V lookup: CDR1 GTSNPN, CDR2 SVGIG (reference sequence). The CDR3 loop reads CAWSSGLATSGELFF. The CDR3 coding sequence is TGTGCCTGGAGCTCGGGACTAGCGACAAGCGGGGAGCTGTTTTTT.

This clone has only a few counts. The V gene is TRBV5-4, the J gene TRBJ2-7, with 9 bases matching TRBD2. The germline V gene has CDR1 SGHNT and CDR2 YYREEE (reference sequence). V lost 4 bases, J lost 7 bases, and 15 bases stayed unmatched. The CDR3 covers 16 residues. The DNA of the CDR3 is TGTGCCAGCAGCCAAGTAGGAGGCGGGAGGGCTTTAGAGCAGTACTTC. The encoded protein is CASSQVGGGRALEQYF.

This clone has just one count. The genes are TRBV5-4 and TRBJ2-1, with D hard to call. The germline V gene encodes CDR1 SGHNT and CDR2 YYREEE (reference sequence). The ends were cut back, 4 bases at V and 4 bases at J, with 18 bases in the middle. The CDR3 spans 16 residues. The DNA of the CDR3 is TGTGCCAGCAGCGGACCCATGAGTTTGGGGTACAATGAGCAGTTCTTC. Amino acids: CASSGPMSLGYNEQFF.

The chain uses TRBV5-1 and TRBJ2-3, with 13 bases identical to TRBD2. Looked up from germline, CDR1 is SGHRS and CDR2 is YFSETQ. There are 17 residues in the CDR3. V lost 5 bases to trimming and J lost 6 bases; unmatched junction nucleotides: 12. The CDR3 DNA sequence: TGCGCCAGCAGGGGACTAGCGGGAAAAGGAGCAAGGGATACGCAGTATTTT. Residues: CASRGLAGKGARDTQYF.

The DNA of the CDR3 is TGTGCCAGCAGTTGGGGACAGGTACGCTCCGAGCAGTACTTC. Protein: CASSWGQVRSEQYF. This rearrangement joins TRBV28 to TRBJ2-7; 8 nucleotides line up with TRBD1. CDR1 and CDR2 from the germline V gene are MDHEN and SYDVKM. Trimming at V came to 4 bases and at J to 6 bases, leaving 8 bases not matched to a gene. The CDR3 sequence is 14 residues long. Full variable domain (remainder filled in from reference TRBV28 and TRBJ2-7): DVKVTQSSRYLVKRTGEKVFLECVQDMDHENMFWYRQDPGLGLRLIYFSYDVKMKEKGDIPEGYSVSREKKERFSLILESASTNQTSMYLCASSWGQVRSEQYFGPGTRLTVT.

The chain is built from TRBV15 and TRBJ1-4; D may be TRBD1 (5 bases). From germline, CDR1 is LNHNV and CDR2 YYDKDF (reference sequence). The CDR3 is made up of 17 amino acids. V shed 0 bases and J shed 5 bases, with 16 bases lying between them. The CDR3 nucleotides read TGTGCCACCAGCAGAGATTTAGGCAGGGCCGGGAATGAAAAACTGTTTTTT. It yields the protein CATSRDLGRAGNEKLFF.

The V and J genes are TRBV18 and TRBJ1-2; 9 bases line up with TRBD1. Germline-derived CDR1 and CDR2 are KGHSH and LQKENI. V was pared by 4 bases and J by 11 bases, with 14 bases of the junction left unmatched. CDR3 length: 15 residues. Here the CDR3 reads CASSRGSRDRDWYTF. The CDR3 DNA follows: TGTGCCAGCTCACGGGGGTCCCGGGACAGGGATTGGTACACCTTC.

The J gene is TRBJ2-7, the V gene TRBV27, with 12 positions matching TRBD1. Looked up from germline, CDR1 is MNHEY and CDR2 is SMNVEV (reference sequence). V lost 8 bases and J lost 7; bases outside the gene matches: 9. The CDR3 runs 14 residues. For the CDR3, the DNA is TGTGCCAGCGGAAAGGGACAGGGGGCTGGAGAGCAGTACTTC. This codes for CASGKGQGAGEQYF.

V is TRBV20-1 and J is TRBJ2-1; D perhaps matches TRBD2 (5 bases). The V end lost 6 bases, the J end lost 9 bases, and 9 bases lay between the germline ends. Per the germline V gene, CDR1 is DFQATT and CDR2 is SNEGSKA (reference sequence). The CDR3 is 10 amino acids. The CDR3 loop reads CSARLLEQFF. CDR3 nucleotide sequence: TGCAGTGCGCGACTACTTGAGCAGTTCTTC.

The chain combines TRBV20-1 with TRBJ1-2, with D unclear. CDR3 size: 11 residues. CDR1 is DFQATT and CDR2 is SNEGSKA in the germline V gene (reference sequence). Trimming removed 4 bases at V and 8 bases at J, with 11 bases between. CDR3 DNA sequence: TGCAGTGCTACGGGGTCCCAGGGCTACACCTTC. It codes for CSATGSQGYTF.

A few counts support this clone. The chain is built from TRBV2 and TRBJ2-3, with a tentative D call TRBD2 (6 bases). The CDR3 runs to 12 residues. Between the trimmed V and J ends, which lost 2 bases and 10 bases, there was a span of 10 bases. Germline lookup yields CDR1 SNHLY and CDR2 FYNNEI. CDR3 DNA: TGTGCCAGCAGTGAAACGGGGGACTCGCAGTATTTT. Amino acids: CASSETGDSQYF.

The chain uses TRBV18 and TRBJ2-7, with TRBD2 matching over 7 bases. Germline CDR1 KGHSH, CDR2 LQKENI. V lost 3 bases and J lost 2; bases outside the gene matches: 10. The CDR3 sequence is 16 residues long. CDR3 in amino acids: CASSPQRDLGAYEQYF. As DNA, the CDR3 is TGTGCCAGCTCACCCCAGCGGGATTTAGGGGCCTACGAGCAGTACTTC.

CDR3 coding DNA: TGTGCCAGCGGCACAGAACAAATTGCCTACGAGCAGTACTTC. The encoded protein is CASGTEQIAYEQYF. The chain employs TRBV7-9 and TRBJ2-7; D gene unclear. The CDR3 runs to 14 residues. Germline V lookup: CDR1 SEHNR, CDR2 FQNEAQ (reference sequence). The V end was cut by 8 bases, the J end by 2 bases, with 16 bases between.

The chain links TRBV6-5 to TRBJ1-5; 9 bases line up with TRBD1. The CDR3 covers 15 residues. V trimming: 4 bases; J trimming: 4 bases; junction bases outside the gene matches: 5. Germline V gene data show CDR1 as MNHEY and CDR2 as SVGAGI. The CDR3 here is CASSFPGQGNQPQHF. CDR3 DNA sequence: TGTGCCAGCAGTTTCCCCGGACAGGGGAATCAGCCCCAGCATTTT.